The entry that follows covers one TCR beta chain sequence. Its matching antigen is unknown. Profiled with immunoSEQ multiplex PCR; TCRdb holds only in-frame clones, not every one. The sample records almost 750,000 clones, 72% being singletons. Deletions cut 4 bases from V and 2 bases from J, with 14 bases between. Germline CDR1 and CDR2: WNHNN and SYGVQD (reference sequence). The CDR3 is 16 residues long. This entry belongs to a study of shared clonotypes between healthy human individuals. Regarding the study as a whole: Generally, estimated richness proved larger in naive subsets than it did in memory subsets. Represented diversity, genetic and exposure-history alike, was limited by few donors.

The receptor comes from a woman aged 25 to 39 in good health. Specimen: memory CD4+ T cells sorted from blood. Subset denoted: CD45RA-negative fraction. The V gene is TRBV10-1, the J gene TRBJ2-2, with unresolved D. CDR3 in amino acids: CASSGLTIYNTGELFF. The CDR3 coding sequence is TGCGCCAGCAGTGGGCTAACGATATACAACACCGGGGAGCTGTTTTTT.